The present T cell receptor (beta chain) was sequenced within a study of human T cells and chemical hapten exposure. Study overall: Subjects had 2% DPC placed on about 2 cm by about 2 cm of upper inner arm skin for sensitization. Women made up most patients, who had alopecia areata, totalis or universalis. Study-wide results and caveats: Relative to control repertoires, expanded TCRs gave rise to significantly more large CDR3 similarity clusters.

Authors' analysis steps: Sampled TCR counts reached a median of 95,638 per sample, with values ranging from roughly 20,000 to 750,000. TCRdb re-derived calls from the RACE reads in MiXCR, one entry per CDR3 protein. It is TCRdb's table, rather than the study itself, that gives the V and J calls and clone size. The sample includes some 120,000 distinct CDR3 sequences, about 12% of them seen just once. Germline loops: CDR1 SGHTA, CDR2 FQGNSA. Trimming cost V 1 base and J 13 bases, with 14 bases left between them. The CDR3 has 14 residues. A few counts support this clonotype. The antigen is undetermined. Time point of the sample: patch test 1, 2 weeks after DPC sensitization. Indicated treatment: therapeutic diphenylcyclopropenone sensitization with weekly scalp DPC.

The chain is built from TRBV7-2 and TRBJ1-6, with no clear D. The origin of this receptor is a woman aged 45 to 65 with alopecia areata. Some clones in this sample may be carry-over from other donors' samples. The source was whole blood, collected in connection with sensitization to the hapten diphenylcyclopropenone (DPC). CDR3 sequence: CASSLGARTVPLHF. The CDR3 DNA reads TGTGCCAGCAGCTTAGGGGCTCGGACGGTCCCCCTCCACTTT.